This passage covers 30 T cell receptor beta chains from one sample sequenced in a study of blood T cells in healthy people across ages. PCR was performed a second time for roughly 7 to 12 cycles using a sample-barcoded 5' primer and a J-beta primer mix. TCRdb re-called the 5' RACE reads with MiXCR, one entry per CDR3 protein. Among approximately 1,000,000 distinct CDR3 sequences listed, 40% to 55% were seen once. Sequenced: blood. The source of these receptors is a woman aged 60 to 75 in good health.

The CDR3 here is CAWSVGASSGRETQYF. The DNA for the CDR3 is TGTGCCTGGAGTGTAGGGGCCTCTAGCGGGAGGGAGACGCAGTATTTT. V gene TRBV30 combines with J gene TRBJ2-3; TRBD2 matches at 12 bases. Germline values: CDR1 GTSNPN, CDR2 SVGIG (reference sequence). V trimming: 0 bases; J trimming: 9 bases; junction bases outside the gene matches: 10. The CDR3 loop spans 16 amino acids.

This clonotype appeared a few times. The chain couples TRBV11-2 to TRBJ2-7; TRBD1 agrees at 9 bases. V shed 4 bases, J shed 3 bases, and the junction held 4 bases outside the gene matches. From germline, CDR1 is SGHAT and CDR2 FQNNGV. The CDR3 loop spans 14 amino acids. The CDR3 spells CASSWRDRDYEQYF. CDR3 DNA sequence: TGTGCCAGCAGCTGGCGGGACAGGGACTACGAGCAGTACTTC.

As regards this clonotype: Being one base from a much bigger clone, this may be a read error. The gene calls are TRBV7-3 and TRBJ2-2; no definite D call. The CDR3 extends over 15 amino acids. The ends were cut back, 5 bases at V and 0 bases at J, with 10 bases in the middle. Per germline, CDR1 SGHTA and CDR2 FQGTGA. In DNA form, the CDR3 reads TGTGCCAGCAGCATAGTCGGGCCGAACACCGGGGAGCTGTTTTTT. Protein sequence: CASSIVGPNTGELFF. Full variable domain (rest looked up from reference TRBV7-3 and TRBJ2-2): GAGVSQTPSNKVTEKGKYVELRCDPISGHTALYWYRQSLGQGPEFLIYFQGTGAADDSGLPNDRFFAVRPEGSVSTLKIQRTERGDSAVYLCASSIVGPNTGELFFGEGSRLTVL.

The sample holds a few counts of this clonotype. The chain joins TRBV10-2 to TRBJ1-2; TRBD1 matches at 8 bases. Germline assignment: CDR1 WSHSY and CDR2 SAAADI. The CDR3 runs to 14 residues. J lost 7 bases, V lost 3 bases, and 7 bases had no gene match. The CDR3 loop reads CASSDRTGRVGYTF. The CDR3 nucleotides read TGCGCCAGCAGTGATCGGACAGGGCGGGTTGGCTACACCTTC.

The rearrangement uses TRBV7-2 and TRBJ2-2; D is unresolved. Per the germline V gene, CDR1 is SGHTA and CDR2 is FQGNSA. Trimming shortened V by 3 bases and J by 0 bases, and 11 bases separated the two germline ends. The CDR3 covers 16 residues. CDR3 sequence reads: CASSFGRKSNTGELFF. CDR3 in DNA: TGTGCCAGCAGCTTCGGACGGAAGTCGAACACCGGGGAGCTGTTTTTT.

This clonotype was counted a few times. Relative to the germline gene, one junction end is altered; a read error may explain this. The chain combines TRBV12-3 or TRBV12-4 with TRBJ2-1; 11 bases are a match to TRBD2. The CDR3 consists of 15 residues. For the CDR3, the DNA is TGTGCCAGCAGATTAGCGGGAGGGACTTGGGATGAGCAGTTCTTC. This codes for CASRLAGGTWDEQFF.

The rearrangement joins TRBV27 to TRBJ2-1; 9 nucleotides match TRBD2. Germline CDR1 MNHEY, CDR2 SMNVEV (reference sequence). With V trimmed by 2 bases and J by 9 bases, 11 bases remained unmatched. The CDR3 runs 16 residues. CDR3 region: CASSLLGGRAAGEQFF. CDR3 nucleotides: TGTGCCAGCAGTTTACTGGGCGGGAGGGCCGCGGGTGAGCAGTTCTTC.

A note on this clonotype: Since a much larger clone is just one base distant, this may be a read error. The rearrangement uses TRBV7-2 and TRBJ2-4, with D possibly TRBD2 on 6 matching bases. The end of the DNA fits TRBJ2-7 better, so the J call may be wrong. The CDR3 runs to 17 residues. Germline loops: CDR1 SGHTA, CDR2 FQGNSA. The CDR3 sequence is CASSFPWTGRGSHEQYF. CDR3 in DNA: TGTGCCAGCAGCTTTCCATGGACCGGGAGAGGTTCTCACGAGCAGTACTTC.

This clonotype was seen once. The J gene is TRBJ1-1, the V gene TRBV18; possible D gene TRBD1, 5 bases. There are 16 residues in the CDR3. V dropped 3 bases and J dropped 1 base, with 15 bases sitting between them. The germline V gene encodes CDR1 KGHSH and CDR2 LQKENI. CDR3 sequence (DNA): TGTGCCAGCTCACCGGGATGGAACAGGCCGAACACTGAAGCTTTCTTT. The encoded protein is CASSPGWNRPNTEAFF. The full variable domain, with the rest looked up from reference TRBV18 and TRBJ1-1, is NAGVMQNPRHLVRRRGQEARLRCSPMKGHSHVYWYRQLPEEGLKFMVYLQKENIIDESGMPKERFSAEFPKEGPSILRIQQVVRGDSAAYFCASSPGWNRPNTEAFFGQGTRLTVV.

This rearrangement joins TRBV14 to TRBJ2-3; D not resolved. The germline V gene has CDR1 SGHDN and CDR2 FVKESK. The CDR3 contains 15 residues. The germline V and J ends were trimmed by 0 bases and 6 bases, with 13 bases remaining between them. The CDR3 here is CASSQDRWSSDTQYF. CDR3 in DNA: TGTGCCAGCAGCCAAGATCGTTGGAGTTCGGATACGCAGTATTTT.

This clonotype was observed a single time. This chain uses TRBV29-1 with TRBJ2-5, with unresolved D. The DNA end is more similar to TRBJ2-1, so the J call may be wrong. The CDR3 has 11 amino acids. The V gene's germline CDR1 is SQVTM and CDR2 ANQGSEA. In nucleotides, the CDR3 is TGCAGCGGCTTGTACCAAGAGACCCAGTTCTTC. The encoded protein is CSGLYQETQFF.

This clonotype was seen only a few times. The chain recombines TRBV5-1 with TRBJ2-3, with a possible D match to TRBD2 (6 bases). This CDR3 comprises 16 residues. Trimming took off 0 bases at V and 2 bases at J, with 13 bases between the two ends. CDR1 and CDR2 from the germline V gene are SGHRS and YFSETQ. The CDR3, as DNA: TGCGCCAGCAGCTTGGAAATTAGCGGACCCACAGATACGCAGTATTTT. This encodes CASSLEISGPTDTQYF.

The chain joins TRBV7-3 to TRBJ2-3; 10 nucleotides match TRBD2. The CDR3 has 16 amino acids. V was clipped by 1 base and J by 5 bases; unmatched bases: 6. Germline V gene lookup returns CDR1 SGHTA and CDR2 FQGTGA. CDR3 DNA sequence: TGTGCCAGCAGCTTAATGGCAGCGGGAGGGGGAGATACGCAGTATTTT. Translation: CASSLMAAGGGDTQYF.

The chain recombines TRBV27 with TRBJ1-1, with unresolved D. From germline, CDR1 is MNHEY and CDR2 SMNVEV (reference sequence). The V gene lost 0 bases and the J gene lost 0 bases, with 8 bases spanning the gap. This CDR3 contains 15 residues. The DNA of the CDR3 is TGTGCCAGCAGTTTATCACAAAACCTGAACACTGAAGCTTTCTTT. Amino acid sequence: CASSLSQNLNTEAFF.

V usage is TRBV7-2 and J usage is TRBJ2-5; no clear D. This CDR3 region has 14 residues. The germline V gene encodes CDR1 SGHTA and CDR2 FQGNSA. The germline V and J ends were trimmed by 5 bases and 2 bases, with 12 bases remaining between them. CDR3 sequence (DNA): TGTGCCAGCAGCCCAGTAATGAGACAAGAGACCCAGTACTTC. The encoded protein is CASSPVMRQETQYF.

The J gene is TRBJ2-5, the V gene TRBV27; tentatively, D is TRBD2 (6 bases). CDR3 length: 15 amino acids. CDR1 MNHEY and CDR2 SMNVEV come from the germline V gene (reference sequence). V was clipped by 6 bases and J by 6 bases, with 20 bases between them. In DNA form, the CDR3 reads TGTGCCAGCAGACCCTACTCCGGGAGTAGGAAGACCCAGTACTTC. Its translation: CASRPYSGSRKTQYF.

This clonotype was observed many times. The rearrangement joins TRBV28 to TRBJ1-6; TRBD1 agrees at 8 bases. The CDR3 contains 16 residues. With V trimmed by 5 bases and J by 7 bases, 10 bases remained unmatched. CDR1 is MDHEN, CDR2 SYDVKM, per germline. CDR3: CASSARQGTKNSPLHF. In DNA, the CDR3 is TGTGCCAGCAGTGCCCGACAGGGGACGAAAAATTCACCCCTCCACTTT. The full variable domain, completed using reference TRBV28 and TRBJ1-6, is DVKVTQSSRYLVKRTGEKVFLECVQDMDHENMFWYRQDPGLGLRLIYFSYDVKMKEKGDIPEGYSVSREKKERFSLILESASTNQTSMYLCASSARQGTKNSPLHFGNGTRLTVT.

The chain combines TRBV6-2 or TRBV6-3 with TRBJ2-1, with TRBD2 matching 10 bases. In germline, CDR1 is MNHEY, CDR2 SVGEGT. V shed 5 bases and J 5 bases; nucleotides not matched to a gene: 6. The CDR3 loop spans 15 amino acids. CDR3 loop: CASSLAGVYDNEQFF. The CDR3 DNA is TGTGCCAGCAGTCTAGCGGGAGTTTATGACAATGAGCAGTTCTTC.

The V gene is TRBV2, the J gene TRBJ2-7, with D possibly being TRBD1 (6 bases). Trimming left V 2 bases short and J 3 bases short, with 8 bases between. This CDR3 has 13 amino acids. The germline CDR1 and CDR2 sequences are SNHLY and FYNNEI. The CDR3: CASSELGGYEQYF. Written as DNA, the CDR3 is TGTGCCAGCAGTGAATTAGGGGGCTACGAGCAGTACTTC.

The rearrangement joins TRBV5-5 to TRBJ2-7, with D perhaps matching TRBD2 (6 bases). The V end lost 4 bases, the J end lost 3 bases, and 17 bases lay between the germline ends. This CDR3 region has 15 residues. CDR1 is SGHKS, CDR2 YYEKEE, per germline (reference sequence). The CDR3 DNA reads TGTGCCAGCAGCGAAGGGACGGGGGTCGGCTACGAGCAGTACTTC. It is translated as CASSEGTGVGYEQYF.

The V gene is TRBV5-1, the J gene TRBJ2-5; D may be TRBD2 (6 bases). This CDR3 is built from 14 residues. Germline V CDR1 and CDR2: SGHRS, YFSETQ. V gave up 5 bases and J gave up 5 bases, with 16 bases separating them. CDR3 loop: CASSFGGGTETQYF. The CDR3 DNA is TGCGCCAGCAGTTTCGGTGGAGGGACCGAGACCCAGTACTTC.

Regarding this clonotype: An end of the junction does not agree with germline; a read error may underlie this. This CDR3 is CASSPLGTMETLYF. CDR3 nucleotides: TGTGCCAGCAGCCCCCTAGGGACTATGGAGACCCTGTACTTC. The chain employs TRBV11-2 and TRBJ2-5; 7 bases map to TRBD2. CDR1 SGHAT and CDR2 FQNNGV come from the germline V gene. CDR3 size: 14 residues. Combining the CDR3 with reference TRBV11-2 and TRBJ2-5 gives the whole variable domain EAGVAQSPRYKIIEKRQSVAFWCNPISGHATLYWYQQILGQGPKLLIQFQNNGVVDDSQLPKDRFSAERLKGVDSTLKIQPAKLEDSAVYLCASSPLGTMETLYFGPGTRLLVL.

As to this clonotype: One end of the junction does not line up with germline, which may come from a read error. The rearrangement uses TRBV20-1 and TRBJ2-1, with 7 nucleotides matching TRBD1. Per germline, CDR1 DFQATT and CDR2 SNEGSKA (reference sequence). CDR3 length: 12 residues. The CDR3 DNA reads TGCAGTGCCAGAGACAGGGTCGATGAGCAGTTCTTC. Translating it yields CSARDRVDEQFF.

The V and J genes are TRBV28 and TRBJ2-1; either TRBD1 or TRBD2 may fit D (5 bases each). The CDR3 runs 16 residues. CDR1 is MDHEN, CDR2 SYDVKM, per germline. V shed 3 bases and J shed 15 bases, with 27 bases lying between them. CDR3: CASSLGPLHKTPAPFF. CDR3 coding DNA: TGTGCCAGCAGTTTGGGACCGTTGCACAAAACTCCTGCTCCGTTCTTC.

In the case of this clonotype: A read error is possible here, since a much larger clone lies one base away. V usage is TRBV29-1 and J usage is TRBJ2-5; D not resolved. Matching the DNA end better, TRBJ2-1 makes the J call doubtful. Germline-derived CDR1 and CDR2 are SQVTM and ANQGSEA. This CDR3 has 12 amino acids. The CDR3 nucleotides read TGCAGCGTTGGTTCAAGACAAGAGACCCAGTTCTTC. It codes for CSVGSRQETQFF.

The chain couples TRBV27 to TRBJ1-5; D is possibly TRBD1 (6 bases). V lost 5 bases, J lost 1 base, and 12 bases lay in between. CDR3 length: 15 residues. Germline V gene lookup returns CDR1 MNHEY and CDR2 SMNVEV (reference sequence). CDR3 DNA: TGTGCCAGCAGTCCCGGGACAACCAGCAATCAGCCCCAGCATTTT. Its translation: CASSPGTTSNQPQHF.

This clonotype occurred a few times. The chain has TRBV7-9 and TRBJ2-3; D gene uncertain. The CDR3 totals 16 residues. The ends were cut back, 5 bases at V and 0 bases at J, with 15 bases in the middle. The germline CDR1 and CDR2 sequences are SEHNR and FQNEAQ (reference sequence). DNA of the CDR3: TGTGCCAGCAGCCCGCCTCTTGACACTAGCACAGATACGCAGTATTTT. This codes for CASSPPLDTSTDTQYF.

This clonotype was detected once. The chain combines TRBV6-1 with TRBJ2-7; tentative D call: TRBD2 (6 bases). TRBJ2-5 explains the end of the DNA better; the J call may be wrong. Germline lookup yields CDR1 MNHNS and CDR2 SASEGT. This CDR3 has 16 amino acids. The CDR3 here is CASSEVGEDPRETQYF. The CDR3 nucleotides are TGTGCCAGCAGTGAAGTAGGGGAGGACCCTCGGGAGACCCAGTACTTC.

The V and J genes are TRBV7-9 and TRBJ1-4; D not resolved. The ends were cut back, 1 base at V and 5 bases at J, with 11 bases in the middle. The CDR3 is 15 amino acids. Germline assignment: CDR1 SEHNR and CDR2 FQNEAQ (reference sequence). For the CDR3, the DNA is TGTGCCAGCAGCTTAGTTGGTCAGCCGAATGAAAAACTGTTTTTT. Translated, it gives CASSLVGQPNEKLFF.

The chain is built from TRBV7-2 and TRBJ1-2; D not certain. V lost 5 bases and J lost 0, with 13 bases in between. Germline V lookup: CDR1 SGHTA, CDR2 FQGNSA. The CDR3 loop spans 15 amino acids. Written as DNA, the CDR3 is TGTGCCAGCAGCCAGAGACGGAAAGCTAACTATGGCTACACCTTC. It translates to CASSQRRKANYGYTF.